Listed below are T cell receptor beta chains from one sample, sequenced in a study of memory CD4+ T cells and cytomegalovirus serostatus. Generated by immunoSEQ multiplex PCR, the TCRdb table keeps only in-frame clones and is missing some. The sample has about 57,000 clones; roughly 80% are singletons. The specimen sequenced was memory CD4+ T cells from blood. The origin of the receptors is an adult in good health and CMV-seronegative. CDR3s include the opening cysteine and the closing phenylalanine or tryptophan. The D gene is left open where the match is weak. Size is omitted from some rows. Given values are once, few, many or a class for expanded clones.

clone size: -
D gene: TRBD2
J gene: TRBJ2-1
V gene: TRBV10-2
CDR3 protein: CASIQASGRSHYNEQFF
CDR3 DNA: TGCGCCAGCATACAGGCTAGCGGGAGATCTCACTACAATGAGCAGTTCTTC

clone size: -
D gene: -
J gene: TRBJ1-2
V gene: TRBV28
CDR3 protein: CASSLGTTNYGYTF
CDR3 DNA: TGTGCCAGCAGTTTAGGTACAACTAACTATGGCTACACCTTC

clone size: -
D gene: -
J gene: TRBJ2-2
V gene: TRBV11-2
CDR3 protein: CASAKGQIFGTGELFF
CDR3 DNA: TGTGCCAGCGCGAAGGGGCAGATTTTTGGAACCGGGGAGCTGTTTTTT

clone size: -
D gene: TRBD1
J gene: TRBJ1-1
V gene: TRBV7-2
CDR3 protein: CASSLDRETEAFF
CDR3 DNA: TGTGCCAGCAGCCTAGACAGGGAAACTGAAGCTTTCTTT

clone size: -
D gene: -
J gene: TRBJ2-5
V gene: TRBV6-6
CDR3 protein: CASSSSQVVTQYF
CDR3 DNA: TGTGCCAGCAGTTCGTCCCAGGTGGTGACCCAGTACTTC

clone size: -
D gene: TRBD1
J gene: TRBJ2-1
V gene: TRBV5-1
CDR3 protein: CASSLDRGTYNEQFF
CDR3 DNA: TGCGCCAGCAGCTTGGACAGGGGAACCTACAATGAGCAGTTCTTC

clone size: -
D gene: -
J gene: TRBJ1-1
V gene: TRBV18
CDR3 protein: CASSQESARNTEAFF
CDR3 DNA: TGTGCCAGCTCACAAGAGTCCGCCAGGAACACTGAAGCTTTCTTT

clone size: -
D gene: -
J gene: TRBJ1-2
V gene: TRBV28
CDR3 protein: CASSSIQGVGYTF
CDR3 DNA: TGTGCCAGCAGTTCTATACAGGGTGTAGGCTACACCTTC

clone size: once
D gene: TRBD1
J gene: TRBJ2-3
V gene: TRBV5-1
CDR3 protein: CASSRDRGDSTDTQYF
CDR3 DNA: TGCGCCAGCAGCCGAGACAGGGGGGACAGCACAGATACGCAGTATTTT

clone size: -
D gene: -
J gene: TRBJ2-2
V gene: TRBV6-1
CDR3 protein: CASGSGLNTGELFF
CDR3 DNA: TGTGCCAGCGGCTCTGGACTCAACACCGGGGAGCTGTTTTTT

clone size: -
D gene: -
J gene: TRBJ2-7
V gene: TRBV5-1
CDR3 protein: CASSLELVGYYEQYF
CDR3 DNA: TGCGCCAGCAGCTTGGAACTAGTCGGGTACTACGAGCAGTACTTC

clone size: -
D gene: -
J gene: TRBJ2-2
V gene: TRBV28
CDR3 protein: CASNSQGGTGELFF
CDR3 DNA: TGTGCCAGCAACTCCCAGGGGGGCACCGGGGAGCTGTTTTTT

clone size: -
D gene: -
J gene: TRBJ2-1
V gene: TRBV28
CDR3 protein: CASKRGVHMNNEQFF
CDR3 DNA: TGTGCCAGCAAAAGGGGGGTACACATGAACAATGAGCAGTTCTTC

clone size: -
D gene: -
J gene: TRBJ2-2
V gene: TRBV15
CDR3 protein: CATSRVCRGTGELFF
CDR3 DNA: TGTGCCACCAGCAGAGTCTGCCGGGGCACCGGGGAGCTGTTTTTT

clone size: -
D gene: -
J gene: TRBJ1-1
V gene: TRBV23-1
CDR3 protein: CASSPEFRQETEAFF
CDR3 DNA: TGCGCCAGCAGCCCCGAATTTAGACAGGAAACTGAAGCTTTCTTT

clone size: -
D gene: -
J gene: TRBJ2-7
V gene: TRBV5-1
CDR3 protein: CASSTTGPSYEQYF
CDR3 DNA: TGCGCCAGCAGCACTACAGGGCCCTCCTACGAGCAGTACTTC

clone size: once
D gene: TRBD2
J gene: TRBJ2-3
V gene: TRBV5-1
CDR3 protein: CASSLFGTSGTDTQYF
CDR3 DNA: TGCGCCAGCAGCTTGTTCGGGACTAGCGGCACAGATACGCAGTATTTT

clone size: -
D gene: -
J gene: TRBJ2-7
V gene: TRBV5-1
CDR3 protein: CASSRTRDYEQYF
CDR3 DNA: TGCGCCAGCAGCCGAACTCGTGACTACGAGCAGTACTTC

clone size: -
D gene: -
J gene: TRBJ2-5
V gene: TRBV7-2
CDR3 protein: CASSPWGASKRTQYF
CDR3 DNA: TGTGCCAGCAGCCCTTGGGGAGCGAGCAAGAGGACCCAGTACTTC

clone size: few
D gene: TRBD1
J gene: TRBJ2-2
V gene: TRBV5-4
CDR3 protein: CALSRDRGNTGELFF
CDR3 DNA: TGTGCCTTATCCAGGGACAGGGGGAACACCGGGGAGCTGTTTTTT

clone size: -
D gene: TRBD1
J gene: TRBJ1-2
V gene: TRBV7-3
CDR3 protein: CASSLGAGGGADDYGYTF
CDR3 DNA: TGTGCCAGCAGCTTAGGGGCTGGAGGGGGCGCGGATGACTATGGCTACACCTTC

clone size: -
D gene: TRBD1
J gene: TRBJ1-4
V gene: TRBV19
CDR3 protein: CASSKDRRNNEKLFF
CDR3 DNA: TGTGCCAGTAGTAAGGACAGGAGAAATAATGAAAAACTGTTTTTT

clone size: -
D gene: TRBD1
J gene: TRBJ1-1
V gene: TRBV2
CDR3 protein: CASSQTGTEAFF
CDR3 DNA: TGTGCCAGCAGCCAGACAGGGACTGAAGCTTTCTTT

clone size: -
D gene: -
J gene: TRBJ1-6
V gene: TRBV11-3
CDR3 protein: CASSTGGTARLHF
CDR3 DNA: TGTGCCAGCAGCACCGGTGGGACCGCCCGCCTCCACTTT

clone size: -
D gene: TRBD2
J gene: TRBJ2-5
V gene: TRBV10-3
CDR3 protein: CAISASGTSVQETQYF
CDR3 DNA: TGTGCCATCAGTGCCTCCGGGACTAGCGTTCAAGAGACCCAGTACTTC

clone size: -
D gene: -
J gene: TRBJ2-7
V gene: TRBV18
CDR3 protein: CASSITSLVYEQYF
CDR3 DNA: TGTGCCAGCTCTATCACATCACTGGTCTACGAGCAGTACTTC

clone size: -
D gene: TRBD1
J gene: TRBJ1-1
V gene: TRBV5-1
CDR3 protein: CASSLMGQGMNTEAFF
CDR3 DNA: TGCGCCAGCAGCTTGATGGGACAGGGCATGAACACTGAAGCTTTCTTT

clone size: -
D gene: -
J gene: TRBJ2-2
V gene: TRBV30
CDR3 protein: CAWGRAGAGELFF
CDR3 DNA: TGTGCCTGGGGGCGGGCAGGGGCCGGGGAGCTGTTTTTT

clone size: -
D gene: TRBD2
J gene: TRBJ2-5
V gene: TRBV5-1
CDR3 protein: CASSLSSGGETQYF
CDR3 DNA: TGCGCCAGCAGCCTGTCGTCGGGGGGAGAGACCCAGTACTTC

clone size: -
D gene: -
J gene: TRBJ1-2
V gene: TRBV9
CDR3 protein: CASSESANYGYTF
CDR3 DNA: TGTGCCAGCAGCGAATCAGCTAACTATGGCTACACCTTC

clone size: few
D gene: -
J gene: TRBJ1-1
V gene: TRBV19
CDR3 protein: CASIGKGSTEAFF
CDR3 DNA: TGTGCCAGTATCGGGAAGGGAAGCACTGAAGCTTTCTTT

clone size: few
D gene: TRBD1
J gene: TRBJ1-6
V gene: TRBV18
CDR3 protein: CASSLQGDSSPLHF
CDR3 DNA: TGTGCCAGCTCTCTACAGGGGGATAGTTCACCCCTCCACTTT

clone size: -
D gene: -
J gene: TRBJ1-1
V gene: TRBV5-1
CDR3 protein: CASSLVRETEAFF
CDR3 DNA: TGCGCCAGCAGCCTGGTCAGGGAGACTGAAGCTTTCTTT

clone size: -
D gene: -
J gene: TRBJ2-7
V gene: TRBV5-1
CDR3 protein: CASRLDKSSYEQYF
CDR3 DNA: TGCGCCAGCAGGTTGGACAAATCCTCCTACGAGCAGTACTTC

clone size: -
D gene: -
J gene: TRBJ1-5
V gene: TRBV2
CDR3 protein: CASSDWGQGQPQHF
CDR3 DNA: TGTGCCAGCAGTGATTGGGGGCAGGGTCAGCCCCAGCATTTT

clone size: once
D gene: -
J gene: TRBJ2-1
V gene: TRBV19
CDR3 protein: CASTPMGPFVGEQFF
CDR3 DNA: TGTGCCAGTACGCCGATGGGTCCGTTCGTCGGTGAGCAGTTCTTC

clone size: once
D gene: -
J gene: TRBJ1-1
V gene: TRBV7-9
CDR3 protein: CASSLGGVNTEAFF
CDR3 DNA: TGTGCCAGCAGCTTAGGTGGGGTTAACACTGAAGCTTTCTTT

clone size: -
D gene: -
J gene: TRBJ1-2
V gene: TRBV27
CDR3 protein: CASSFQGGSGSYTF
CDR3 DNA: TGTGCCAGCAGTTTTCAGGGAGGGTCCGGGAGCTACACCTTC

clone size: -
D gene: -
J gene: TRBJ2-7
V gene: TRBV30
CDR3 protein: CAWSVGSGRYEQYF
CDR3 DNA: TGTGCCTGGAGTGTGGGCTCGGGCCGCTACGAGCAGTACTTC

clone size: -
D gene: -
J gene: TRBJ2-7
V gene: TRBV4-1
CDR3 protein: CASSQETVYEQYF
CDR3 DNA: TGCGCCAGCAGCCAGGAGACAGTCTACGAGCAGTACTTC

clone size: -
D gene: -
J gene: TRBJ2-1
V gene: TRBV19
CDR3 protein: CASSIRVIGNEQFF
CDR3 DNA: TGTGCCAGTAGTATCCGGGTGATTGGTAATGAGCAGTTCTTC

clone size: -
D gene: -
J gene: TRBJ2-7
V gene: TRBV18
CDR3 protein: CASSPRDPAAYEQYF
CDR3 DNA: TGTGCCAGCTCACCACGGGACCCTGCAGCTTACGAGCAGTACTTC

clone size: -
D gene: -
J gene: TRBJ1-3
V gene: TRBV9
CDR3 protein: CASSETLGNTIYF
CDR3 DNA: TGTGCCAGCAGCGAAACCCTCGGAAACACCATATATTTT

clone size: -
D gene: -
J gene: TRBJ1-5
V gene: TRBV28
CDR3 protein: CASSYLADNQPQHF
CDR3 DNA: TGTGCCAGCAGTTACTTGGCCGACAATCAGCCCCAGCATTTT

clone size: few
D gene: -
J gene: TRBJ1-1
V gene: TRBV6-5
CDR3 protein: CASKVRGLNEAFF
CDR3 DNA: TGTGCCAGCAAGGTTAGGGGTCTCAATGAAGCTTTCTTT

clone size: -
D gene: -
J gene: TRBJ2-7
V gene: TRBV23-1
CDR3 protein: CASSQPLTRRSYEQYF
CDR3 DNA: TGCGCCAGCAGTCAACCCCTGACCCGTCGCTCCTACGAGCAGTACTTC

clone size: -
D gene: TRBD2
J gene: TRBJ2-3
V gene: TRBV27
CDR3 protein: CASTSSGASTDTQYF
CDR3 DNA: TGTGCCAGCACCAGCAGCGGGGCTAGCACAGATACGCAGTATTTT

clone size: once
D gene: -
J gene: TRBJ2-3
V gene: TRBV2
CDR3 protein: CASRTPRSRVSQGEGDTQYF
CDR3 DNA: TGTGCCAGCAGGACCCCCCGCTCGCGAGTTTCACAGGGGGAGGGAGATACGCAGTATTTT

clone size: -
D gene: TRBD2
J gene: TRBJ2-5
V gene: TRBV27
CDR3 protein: CASKSLAGFQETQYF
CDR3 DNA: TGTGCCAGCAAGTCGCTAGCGGGCTTCCAAGAGACCCAGTACTTC

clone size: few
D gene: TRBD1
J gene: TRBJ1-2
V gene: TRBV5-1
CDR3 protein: CASRRTGGAVWRGYTF
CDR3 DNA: TGCGCCAGCAGACGGACAGGGGGCGCGGTCTGGCGCGGCTACACCTTC